This is a list of T cell receptor beta chains from one sample in a study of T cells in localized non-small cell lung cancer. Profiling relied on immunoSEQ multiplex PCR, and the TCRdb table lists in-frame clones only, not all of them. Here the sample spans about 78,000 clones, 70% to 90% being singletons. The sequenced sample was peripheral blood, obtained before any cancer treatment. These receptors originate from a man aged 35-69 years with stage I lung adenocarcinoma. CDR3s include the opening cysteine and the closing phenylalanine or tryptophan. Each record gives: clone size, J gene, CDR3 length, V gene, D gene, CDR3 DNA, CDR3 protein. A D gene is named only where the DNA matches it firmly. For some rows the clone size is stated as once, few or many, or as a class when expanded; others skip it.

>NA|TRBJ2-3|15|TRBV6-1|TRBD1
TGTGCCAGCACCGGACAGGGGCAAAGCACAGATACGCAGTATTTT
CASTGQGQSTDTQYF
>NA|TRBJ1-2|12|TRBV6-5|NA
TGTGCCAGCAGAACAGGGTCCTATGGCTACACCTTC
CASRTGSYGYTF
>NA|TRBJ2-7|11|TRBV29-1|NA
TGCAGCGTTGAAATTGGTCACGAGCAGTACTTC
CSVEIGHEQYF
>NA|TRBJ2-7|16|TRBV7-9|TRBD2
TGTGCCAGCAGCGCGGTTGGACTAGCGGTCCCCTACGAGCAGTACTTC
CASSAVGLAVPYEQYF
>NA|TRBJ2-5|13|TRBV5-1|NA
TGCGCCAGCAGAAGGAATTACCAAGAGACCCAGTACTTC
CASRRNYQETQYF
>NA|TRBJ2-5|22|TRBV4-2|TRBD2
TGTGCCAGCAGCCAAGACGTCATTTCGAGACTAGCGGGAGGGAGGGGTGGAGAGACCCAGTACTTC
CASSQDVISRLAGGRGGETQYF
>few|TRBJ1-1|16|TRBV9|TRBD1
TGTGCCAGCAGCGTAGAACAGGGGCAGGGGAACACTGAAGCTTTCTTT
CASSVEQGQGNTEAFF
>NA|TRBJ2-2|15|TRBV28|TRBD1
TGTGCCAGCGGATGGACAGGGATGAACACCGGGGAGCTGTTTTTT
CASGWTGMNTGELFF
>NA|TRBJ2-3|12|TRBV10-3|TRBD2
TGTGCCACCCTAGCGGGAGAAGATACGCAGTATTTT
CATLAGEDTQYF
>NA|TRBJ1-1|14|TRBV30|NA
TGTGCCTGGAACAAGAACAGGTTGAACACTGAAGCTTTCTTT
CAWNKNRLNTEAFF
>NA|TRBJ1-5|14|TRBV4-3|NA
TGCGCCAGCAGCCAAGGATGGGAATATCAGCCCCAGCATTTT
CASSQGWEYQPQHF
>NA|TRBJ1-4|16|TRBV21-1|NA
TGTGCCAGCAGCGGGGCCCCCCCGGGTGAGGGGGAAAAACTGTTTTTT
CASSGAPPGEGEKLFF
>NA|TRBJ2-3|16|TRBV5-4|TRBD2
TGTGCCAGCAGCTTGGGTCGGCGGGAGCTTAAAGATACGCAGTATTTT
CASSLGRRELKDTQYF
>once|TRBJ2-2|14|TRBV5-1|NA
TGCGCCAGCAGCTTTACGGGACTCGGCGGGGAGCTGTTTTTT
CASSFTGLGGELFF
>once|TRBJ1-1|14|TRBV5-4|NA
TGTGCCAGCAGCTTGGTTTTCGGGGGCGCGGAAGCTTTCTTT
CASSLVFGGAEAFF
>NA|TRBJ2-5|16|TRBV6-5|TRBD2
TGTGCCAGCAGTTACTCTAGCGGGGGGGCAGTAGGGACCCAGTACTTC
CASSYSSGGAVGTQYF
>NA|TRBJ1-1|16|TRBV21-1|NA
TGTGCCAGCAGGCGTTTATTAGCTACAATTCGCACTGAAGCTTTCTTT
CASRRLLATIRTEAFF
>NA|TRBJ2-3|16|TRBV6-6|TRBD1
TGTGCCAGCAGTTACGAGGCAGGGGGCGGTACAGATACGCAGTATTTT
CASSYEAGGGTDTQYF
>few|TRBJ2-1|13|TRBV14|NA
TGTGCCAGCAGCGACTTTTTTTACAATGAGCAGTTCTTC
CASSDFFYNEQFF
>once|TRBJ2-3|15|TRBV19|NA
TGTGCCAGTAGTATCACGACTGTAGCCACAGATACGCAGTATTTT
CASSITTVATDTQYF
>NA|TRBJ2-1|13|TRBV18|NA
TGTGCCAGCTCACCACCGTTACGTAATGAGCAGTTCTTC
CASSPPLRNEQFF
>once|TRBJ2-5|13|TRBV7-8|NA
TGTGCCAGCAGCTTCAACGGTCAAGAGACCCAGTACTTC
CASSFNGQETQYF
>NA|TRBJ2-5|19|TRBV7-9|TRBD2
TGTGCCAGCAGCTTACCCCCCTGGACTAGCGGGGGCTACCAAGAGACCCAGTACTTC
CASSLPPWTSGGYQETQYF
>NA|TRBJ1-1|13|TRBV10-3|NA
TGTGCCACCAAACGGGGCCCGAACACTGAAGCTTTCTTT
CATKRGPNTEAFF
>once|TRBJ2-7|15|TRBV5-4|NA
TGTGCCAGCAGCTTGAATCAGGGATCGACCTACGAGCAGTACTTC
CASSLNQGSTYEQYF
>NA|TRBJ1-5|13|TRBV18|TRBD1
TGTGCCAGCTCACTAGGGGGCGGTCAGCCCCAGCATTTT
CASSLGGGQPQHF
>few|TRBJ1-6|15|TRBV29-1|TRBD1
TGCAGCGCCCGGACAGGGTATTCCTATAATTCACCCCTCCACTTT
CSARTGYSYNSPLHF
>NA|TRBJ1-4|15|TRBV27|NA
TGTGCCAGCAGTCTACGACAGGTTCCTAATGAAAAACTGTTTTTT
CASSLRQVPNEKLFF
>NA|TRBJ2-3|15|TRBV11-2|NA
TGTGCCAGCAGCTTATGGGGCGAAAACACAGATACGCAGTATTTT
CASSLWGENTDTQYF
>NA|TRBJ1-6|15|TRBV2|NA
TGTGCCAGCATCAGTCTGGGCTCCTATAATTCACCCCTCCACTTT
CASISLGSYNSPLHF
>few|TRBJ1-2|12|TRBV6-6|NA
TGTGCCAGCAGTGACTTGGGGTATGGCTACACCTTC
CASSDLGYGYTF
>few|TRBJ1-5|17|TRBV15|NA
TGTGCCACCAGCAGAGGGGGCTGGGGGCGGAGCAATCAGCCCCAGCATTTT
CATSRGGWGRSNQPQHF
>once|TRBJ1-5|14|TRBV27|NA
TGTGCCAGCAGTTTCTCGGGCTGGAATCAGCCCCAGCATTTT
CASSFSGWNQPQHF
>NA|TRBJ1-4|16|TRBV18|NA
TGTGCCAGCTCCCCGCTTGCTGGGGCCACGAGGGAAAAACTGTTTTTT
CASSPLAGATREKLFF
>NA|TRBJ2-1|16|TRBV11-3|TRBD2
TGTGCCAGCAGCTTTGGGAGGGGAAGCTCCTACAATGAGCAGTTCTTC
CASSFGRGSSYNEQFF